Listed below are T cell receptor beta chains from one sample, sequenced in a study of shared clonotypes between healthy human individuals. Data came from immunoSEQ multiplex PCR; TCRdb stores just in-frame clones and leaves some out. Of 2 million to 2.5 million clones listed, 90% to 95% were seen once; the top ten hold 0.13%. Sequencing input: naive CD4+ T cells sorted from blood. The receptors come from a man in his late teens or twenties in good health. CDR3s include the opening cysteine and the closing phenylalanine or tryptophan. D genes are given only for firm matches. Size is stated for part of the rows, as once, few or many counts, or as a class when the clone is expanded.

V,size,J,D,CDR3,DNA
TRBV2,once,TRBJ2-5,-,CASRSDFQETQYF,TGTGCCAGCAGATCGGACTTCCAAGAGACCCAGTACTTC
TRBV2,-,TRBJ2-7,-,CASIRGSSYEQYF,TGTGCCAGCATACGGGGCAGCTCCTACGAGCAGTACTTC
TRBV2,-,TRBJ2-7,-,CASSEPRYPLGEQYF,TGTGCCAGCAGTGAGCCAAGGTACCCGCTGGGCGAGCAGTACTTC
TRBV10-3,-,TRBJ2-7,TRBD2,CAINPGLAPTYEQYF,TGTGCCATCAATCCGGGACTAGCGCCGACCTACGAGCAGTACTTC
TRBV11-1,once,TRBJ2-5,-,CASSFAGKETQYF,TGTGCCAGCAGCTTTGCAGGGAAAGAGACCCAGTACTTC
TRBV25-1,-,TRBJ2-7,-,CASSELRFNTAYEQYF,TGTGCCAGCAGTGAACTAAGATTTAACACCGCCTACGAGCAGTACTTC
TRBV11-2,-,TRBJ1-2,-,CASSLAGADYGYTF,TGTGCCAGCAGCTTAGCAGGGGCAGACTATGGCTACACCTTC
TRBV18,-,TRBJ1-3,TRBD1,CASSTRLTGGTGNTIYF,TGTGCCAGCTCAACCCGACTTACAGGGGGCACTGGAAACACCATATATTTT
TRBV7-2,-,TRBJ2-7,TRBD2,CASSLVGGGSYEQYF,TGTGCCAGCAGCTTAGTGGGCGGGGGCTCCTACGAGCAGTACTTC
TRBV4-3,-,TRBJ1-2,-,CASSQDRDNYGYTF,TGCGCCAGCAGCCAAGACAGGGATAACTATGGCTACACCTTC
TRBV27,-,TRBJ2-2,-,CASKFYRNTGELFF,TGTGCCAGCAAATTTTACAGGAACACCGGGGAGCTGTTTTTT
TRBV7-2,-,TRBJ1-5,TRBD1,CASSLGSQGVQPQHF,TGTGCCAGCAGCTTAGGGTCACAGGGGGTTCAGCCCCAGCATTTT
TRBV6-5,-,TRBJ1-1,-,CASSPGRLSNTEAFF,TGTGCCAGCAGCCCGGGACGGCTATCGAACACTGAAGCTTTCTTT
TRBV15,-,TRBJ1-2,-,CATSRGGGSGYTF,TGTGCCACCAGCAGAGGTGGGGGAAGTGGCTACACCTTC
TRBV5-1,once,TRBJ2-7,TRBD1,CASSLVGTGSYEQYF,TGCGCCAGCAGCTTGGTTGGGACAGGGTCCTACGAGCAGTACTTC
TRBV18,once,TRBJ2-3,-,CASSFLADRTDTQYF,TGTGCCAGCTCATTCCTAGCTGACCGCACAGATACGCAGTATTTT
TRBV28,-,TRBJ2-7,-,CASRRTAREQYF,TGTGCCAGCAGGCGGACAGCGCGAGAGCAGTACTTC
TRBV18,-,TRBJ2-2,-,CASSPFTNTGELFF,TGTGCCAGCTCACCCTTTACGAACACCGGGGAGCTGTTTTTT
TRBV5-4,-,TRBJ1-2,-,CASSPTGVRDYGYTF,TGTGCCAGCAGCCCGACGGGGGTCAGGGACTATGGCTACACCTTC
TRBV11-2,once,TRBJ1-2,-,CASSQRNYGYTF,TGTGCCAGCAGTCAGCGGAACTATGGCTACACCTTC
TRBV7-9,-,TRBJ2-1,TRBD1,CASSLAQWTGTYNEQFF,TGTGCCAGCAGCTTAGCGCAGTGGACAGGCACCTACAATGAGCAGTTCTTC
TRBV5-1,-,TRBJ2-2,-,CASSLERESTGELFF,TGCGCCAGCAGCTTGGAACGGGAGAGCACCGGGGAGCTGTTTTTT
TRBV5-1,-,TRBJ2-5,TRBD1,CASTATGSGETQYF,TGCGCCAGCACTGCGACAGGGTCGGGGGAGACCCAGTACTTC
TRBV19,-,TRBJ2-7,-,CATRGGYEQYF,TGTGCCACCAGGGGGGGTTACGAGCAGTACTTC
TRBV28,-,TRBJ1-5,-,CASTWVGQPQHF,TGTGCCAGCACCTGGGTTGGGCAGCCCCAGCATTTT
TRBV5-5,-,TRBJ2-2,-,CASSLERQGGTGELFF,TGTGCCAGCAGCTTGGAACGACAGGGAGGCACCGGGGAGCTGTTTTTT